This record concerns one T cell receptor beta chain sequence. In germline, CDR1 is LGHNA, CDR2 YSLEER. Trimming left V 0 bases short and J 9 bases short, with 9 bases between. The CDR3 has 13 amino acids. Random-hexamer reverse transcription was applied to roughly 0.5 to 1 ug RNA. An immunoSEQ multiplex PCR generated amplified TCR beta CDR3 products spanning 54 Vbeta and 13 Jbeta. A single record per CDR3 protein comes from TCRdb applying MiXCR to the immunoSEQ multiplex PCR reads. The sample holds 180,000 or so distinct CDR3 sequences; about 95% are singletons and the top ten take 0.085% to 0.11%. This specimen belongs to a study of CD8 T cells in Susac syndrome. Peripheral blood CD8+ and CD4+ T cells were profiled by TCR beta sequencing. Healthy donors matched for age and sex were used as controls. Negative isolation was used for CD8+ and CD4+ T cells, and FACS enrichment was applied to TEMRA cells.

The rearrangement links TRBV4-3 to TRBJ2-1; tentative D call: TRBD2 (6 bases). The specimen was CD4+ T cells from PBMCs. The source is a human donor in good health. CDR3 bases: TGCGCCAGCAGCCAAGATGGGCGGGGTGAGCAGTTCTTC. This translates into CASSQDGRGEQFF.